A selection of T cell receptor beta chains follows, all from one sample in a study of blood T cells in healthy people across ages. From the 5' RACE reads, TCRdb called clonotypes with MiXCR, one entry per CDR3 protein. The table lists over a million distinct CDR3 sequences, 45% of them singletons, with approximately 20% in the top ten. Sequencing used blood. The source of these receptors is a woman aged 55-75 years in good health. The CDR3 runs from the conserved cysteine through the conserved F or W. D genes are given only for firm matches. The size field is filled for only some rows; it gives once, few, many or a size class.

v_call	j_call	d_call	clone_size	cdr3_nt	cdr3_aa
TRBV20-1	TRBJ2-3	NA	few	TGCAGTGCTAGAGTGAACATGGCTGGGTATTTT	CSARVNMAGYF
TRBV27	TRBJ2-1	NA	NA	TGTGCCAGCAGTTTAAGGGGAGGGACAGCTCGACGGCAGTTCTTC	CASSLRGGTARRQFF
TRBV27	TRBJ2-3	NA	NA	TGTGCCAGCAGTTTAGCCCCAAGCGGCACAGATACGCAGTATTTT	CASSLAPSGTDTQYF
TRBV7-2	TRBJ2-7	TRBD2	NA	TGTGCCAGCAGCGGGGGGACTAACTACGAGCAGTACTTC	CASSGGTNYEQYF
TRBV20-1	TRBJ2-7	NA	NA	TGCAGTGCTAGGCCCCTTTCCCCGGGCGAGCAGTACTTC	CSARPLSPGEQYF
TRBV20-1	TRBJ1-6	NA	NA	TGCAGTGCTAGACCCCCAGAGGGACTGCGCAATTCACCCCTCCACTTT	CSARPPEGLRNSPLHF
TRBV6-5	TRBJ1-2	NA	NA	TGTGCCAGCAGTTACTCGATCTTGTTAGGGACACGCGCTAACTATGGCTACACCTTC	CASSYSILLGTRANYGYTF
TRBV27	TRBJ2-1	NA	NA	TGTGCCAGCAGTTTAGGGGGGCAAAATGAGCAGTTCTTC	CASSLGGQNEQFF
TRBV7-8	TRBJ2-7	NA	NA	TGTGCCAGCAGCTTAAGGAAAATCTACGAGCAGTACTTC	CASSLRKIYEQYF
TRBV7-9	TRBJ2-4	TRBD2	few	TGTGCCAGCAGCTCCCCGGGACTAGCGGAGGGTGAAGCCAAAAACATTCAGTACTTC	CASSSPGLAEGEAKNIQYF
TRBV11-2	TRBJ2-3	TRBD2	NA	TGTGCCAGCAGCTTAGATCTGGCTAGCGGCCGCACAGATACGCAGTATTTT	CASSLDLASGRTDTQYF
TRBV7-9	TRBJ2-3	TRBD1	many	TGTGCCAGCAGCTCCAGGGGGATAAGCACAGATACGCAGTATTTT	CASSSRGISTDTQYF
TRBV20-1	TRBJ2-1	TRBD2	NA	TGCAGTGCTAGAGATCGGACTTTAGCGGGAGGGGACTACAATGAGCAGTTCTTC	CSARDRTLAGGDYNEQFF
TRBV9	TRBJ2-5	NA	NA	TGTGCCAGCAGCGCCTCGTCATGGAAAGAGACCCAGTACTTC	CASSASSWKETQYF
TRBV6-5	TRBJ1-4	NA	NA	TGTGCCAGCAGTCATTCCATAGACCAGGGGGAAAAACTGTTTTTT	CASSHSIDQGEKLFF
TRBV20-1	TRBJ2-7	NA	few	TGCAGTGCTAGAGCTAAGCCCCAGGGTGGCGAGCAGTACTTC	CSARAKPQGGEQYF
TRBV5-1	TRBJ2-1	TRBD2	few	TGCGCCAGCAGCTTCGAGGGACTAGCGGGAGGTTCAGATGAGCAGTTCTTC	CASSFEGLAGGSDEQFF
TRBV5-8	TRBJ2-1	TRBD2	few	TGTGCCAGCAGCTCGCGACTAGCGGGAGGGTACAATGAGCAGTTCTTC	CASSSRLAGGYNEQFF
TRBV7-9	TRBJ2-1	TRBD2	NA	TGTGCCAGCAGCTTGGGTCCTACTAGCGGGAGGGCCATAAGGAGCAATGAGCAGTTCTTC	CASSLGPTSGRAIRSNEQFF
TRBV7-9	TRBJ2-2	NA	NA	TGTGCCGGCAGCTTAGGCCCCATGAACACCGGGGAGCTGTTTTTT	CAGSLGPMNTGELFF
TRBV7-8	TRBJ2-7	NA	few	TGTGCCAGCAGCTTTAACAGGGTTTCAGGGGAGCAGTACTTC	CASSFNRVSGEQYF
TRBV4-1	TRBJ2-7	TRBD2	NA	TGCGCCAGCAGCCAAGTGGATATGGGACTAGCCTCCTACAATGAGCAGTACTTC	CASSQVDMGLASYNEQYF
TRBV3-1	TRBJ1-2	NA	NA	TGTGCCAGCAGCCAAGCGTCGAAGAGCTATGGCTACACCTTC	CASSQASKSYGYTF
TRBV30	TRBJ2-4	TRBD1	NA	TGTGCCTGGGACAGGGGGTACATTCAGTACTTC	CAWDRGYIQYF
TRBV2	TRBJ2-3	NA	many	TGTGCCAGCAGGGATTTTGTCACAGATACGCAGTATTTT	CASRDFVTDTQYF
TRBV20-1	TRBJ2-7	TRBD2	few	TGCAGTGCTAGGAGGGTAGCGGGAGAACCGCAGTACTTC	CSARRVAGEPQYF
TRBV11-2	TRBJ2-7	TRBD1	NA	TGTGCCAGCAGCTTAGATGGGGGGACAGGGTCCCACGAGCAGTACTTC	CASSLDGGTGSHEQYF